One T cell receptor beta chain is described in this entry. Its cognate antigen has yet to be identified. Per-nucleotide qualities are absent, and no much larger clonotype sits a single base away. Every donor in the study was a healthy Caucasian. Three pairs of female monozygotic twins, all aged about 18 to 29 years, made up the twin cohort. CD4+ and CD8+ T cell populations were isolated with positive isolation kits from Invitrogen. These data belong to a study of identical twins listed by TCRdb under 2016. Regarding the complete study: TCR alpha and beta repertoires from monozygotic twins, unrelated adults of various ages and cord blood were deep-sequenced to test whether fetal clonotypes persist. To rule out contamination, the twin experiments were replicated at different times with different library preparation protocols.

Points the paper makes about the study in general: Abundant cord blood beta clonotypes had fewer insertions, young adult naive repertoires showed a similar but weaker trend, and memory repertoires showed no such trend. Zero-insertion analyses could be partly confounded by invariant T cells such as MAIT and iNKT, though diverse VJ usage argued against such confounding for most clonotypes. Out-of-frame TCR alpha sharing in monozygotic twins was systematically underestimated by recombination models, whereas sharing between unrelated individuals was in agreement with the recombination models. Compared with coincidental sharing between unrelated individuals, out-of-frame TCR alpha sequences shared between twins showed an excess of sequences with low generation probability. Because the same donors could not be followed over many years, the conclusions relied on cross-sectional statistical analysis. The excess sharing between twins in beta out-of-frame sequences was weaker because fewer shared sequences reduced the signal-to-noise ratio.

The method behind the library was 5' RACE. The sequencer listed for this sample is Illumina HiSeq 2000. Template switching introduced a universal primer binding site; the final cDNA contained a unique molecular identifier, enabling accurate counting of TCR cDNA molecules. Specific primers in the conserved constant-segment region were used to synthesize first-strand cDNA for the TCR alpha and beta chains. To control for contamination, each cDNA library was double barcoded with a SMART-Mk sample barcode plus Illumina barcodes. Two successive PCR steps introduced TruSeq adapter sequences along with Illumina sample barcodes. Sequencing of the TCR alpha and beta cDNA libraries was done on the Illumina HiSeq platform using custom primers. On the authors' methods: Unique molecular identifiers were extracted from raw reads with MiGEC, and CDR3 positions were determined with MiXCR. Recombination models were inferred per individual with the repgenHMM and IGoR tools using an EM algorithm. Shared clonotype analysis was performed with the tcR package in R, normalizing sharing by the product of cloneset sizes. Out-of-frame nonproductive sequences were analyzed to study raw recombination free of thymic and clonal selection effects. In-frame beta chains were kept once TCRdb had trimmed the public reads at Q25 with fastp and called clones with MiXCR. Rows are combined by CDR3 protein, so each entry shows the most common genes and DNA. TCRdb, not the original authors, processed these V and J calls. The sample profile shows just over 500,000 distinct CDR3 sequences; roughly 21% of them were found once. The ten biggest clones cover around 1% of the sample.

CDR1 and CDR2 are drawn from the germline V gene: MGHDK, SYGVNS. At the junction V is shortened by 6 bases and J by 5 bases, with 16 bases in between. The CDR3 spans 15 residues, from the cysteine through the phenylalanine. The read is trimmed to its CDR3 DNA, 45 bases read in frame from base 1. These data were likewise used in another study, on T cells expressing NK-cell markers. That second report states: About 8 donors provided sorted CD3+CD56+NKG2C+, CD3+CD56+NKG2C- and CD3+CD56-NKG2C+ T-cell subsets, whose TCR beta-chain repertoires were profiled. Among the eight sequenced donors, only one was HCMV-seronegative, while the other seven were HCMV-seropositive. In several experiments an anti-gammadeltaTCR antibody was added to restrict sorting to alphabetaTCR-expressing T cells. In several donors, the dominant CD3+CD56+NKG2C+ clonotypes ranked among the top 10 CD8+ clonotypes, making up 1.0-7.0% of CD8+ T cells. Those dominant clonotypes were again the most abundant among CD3+CD56-NKG2C+ cells in a handful of donors, at about 25-65%. Whether the expanded NKG2C-expressing T cell clones were specific for HCMV antigens was left unclear. All eight donors whose samples were sequenced were randomly selected healthy volunteers, three of them men and five women. To determine HCMV serostatus, a commercial ELISA kit was used to detect HCMV-specific IgG in serum. MIGEC was used to demultiplex reads and group the reads by UMI, and MiTCR was used to assemble and quantify clonotypes. To remove erroneous sequences, TCR cDNA sequences were retained only when supported by two or more reads. The tcR package was used for downstream repertoire analysis, and clonotypes were matched across fractions by CDR3 nucleotide sequence plus V segment. VDJmatch was used to annotate antigen specificity against VDJdb, with one amino acid substitution allowed in CDR3.

The sample was CD4+ T cells sorted from blood. The rearrangement combines TRBV25-1 with TRBJ2-2; TRBD2 might be the D gene, on 6 matching bases. The sequence was obtained from a young woman in good health. The DNA is as follows: TGTGCCAGCAGAAACGCGGGACTGGGGACCGGGGAGCTGTTTTTT. This gives the protein CASRNAGLGTGELFF.